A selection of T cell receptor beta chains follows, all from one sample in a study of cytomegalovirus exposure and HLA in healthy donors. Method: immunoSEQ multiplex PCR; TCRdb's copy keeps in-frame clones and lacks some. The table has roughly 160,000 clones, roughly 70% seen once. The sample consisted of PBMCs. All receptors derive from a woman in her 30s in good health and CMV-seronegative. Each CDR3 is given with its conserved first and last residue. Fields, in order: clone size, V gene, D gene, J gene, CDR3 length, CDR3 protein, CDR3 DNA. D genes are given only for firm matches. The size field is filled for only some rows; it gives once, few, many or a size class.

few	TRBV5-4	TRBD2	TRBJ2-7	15	CASSQSSGSAYEQYF	TGTGCCAGCAGCCAAAGTAGCGGGAGCGCCTACGAGCAGTACTTC
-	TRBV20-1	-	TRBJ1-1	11	CSATGYPEAFF	TGCAGTGCTACAGGTTACCCTGAAGCTTTCTTT
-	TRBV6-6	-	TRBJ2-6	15	CASSSRGSGANVLTF	TGTGCCAGCAGCTCCAGGGGATCAGGGGCCAACGTCCTGACTTTC
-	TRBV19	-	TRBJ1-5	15	CASSILDNSNQPQHF	TGTGCCAGTAGTATTTTGGACAATAGCAATCAGCCCCAGCATTTT
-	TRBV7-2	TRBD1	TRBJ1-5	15	CASSLAGTGVQPQHF	TGTGCCAGCAGCTTAGCTGGGACAGGGGTTCAGCCCCAGCATTTT
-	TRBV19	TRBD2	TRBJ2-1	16	CASSPQTSGRRNEQFF	TGTGCCAGTAGTCCCCAGACTAGCGGGAGAAGGAATGAGCAGTTCTTC
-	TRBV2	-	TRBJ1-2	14	CASRPLGAVYGYTF	TGTGCCAGCAGGCCCCTGGGGGCAGTCTATGGCTACACCTTC
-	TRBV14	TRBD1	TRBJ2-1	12	CASSQVQGSKFF	TGTGCCAGCAGCCAAGTACAGGGGAGCAAGTTCTTC
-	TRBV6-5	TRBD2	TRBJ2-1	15	CASRILAGGYNEQFF	TGTGCCAGCAGGATACTAGCGGGAGGCTACAATGAGCAGTTCTTC
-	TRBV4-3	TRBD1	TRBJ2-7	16	CASSPSGTGETYEQYF	TGCGCCAGCAGCCCCTCCGGGACAGGGGAAACCTACGAGCAGTACTTC
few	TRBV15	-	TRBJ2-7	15	CATSRDGAPVREQYF	TGTGCCACCAGCAGAGATGGGGCCCCCGTACGCGAGCAGTACTTC
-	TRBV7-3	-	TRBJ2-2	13	CASSLTQSGELFF	TGTGCCAGCAGCTTAACACAGTCCGGGGAGCTGTTTTTT
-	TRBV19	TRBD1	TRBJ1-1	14	CASSILDRGTEAFF	TGTGCCAGTAGTATTTTAGACAGGGGCACTGAAGCTTTCTTT
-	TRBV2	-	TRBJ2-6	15	CASSPDRSGANVLTF	TGTGCCAGCAGTCCCGACAGATCTGGGGCCAACGTCCTGACTTTC
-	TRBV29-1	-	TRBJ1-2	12	CSVGDGDYGYTF	TGCAGCGTGGGAGACGGTGACTATGGCTACACCTTC
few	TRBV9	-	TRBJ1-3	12	CASSQQGNTIYF	TGTGCCAGCAGCCAACAGGGAAACACCATATATTTT
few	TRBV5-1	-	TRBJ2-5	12	CASSLAEEVWYF	TGCGCCAGCAGCTTGGCGGAGGAGGTCTGGTACTTC
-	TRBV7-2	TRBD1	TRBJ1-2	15	CASSPRTGANYGYTF	TGTGCCAGCAGCCCCCGGACAGGGGCTAACTATGGCTACACCTTC
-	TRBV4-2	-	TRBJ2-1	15	CASSQEIVRVLVQFF	TGTGCCAGCAGCCAAGAAATAGTCAGGGTGTTGGTGCAGTTCTTC
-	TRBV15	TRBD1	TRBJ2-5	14	CATSRRTGRETQYF	TGTGCCACCAGCAGACGGACAGGGAGGGAGACCCAGTACTTC
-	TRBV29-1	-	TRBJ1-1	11	CSATGRGEAFF	TGCAGCGCAACCGGCCGGGGTGAAGCTTTCTTT
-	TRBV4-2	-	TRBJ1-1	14	CASSQATEATEAFF	TGTGCCAGCAGCCAAGCGACAGAGGCGACTGAAGCTTTCTTT
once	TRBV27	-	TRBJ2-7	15	CASSLSGTLSYEQYF	TGTGCCAGCAGTTTATCGGGCACCTTATCCTACGAGCAGTACTTC
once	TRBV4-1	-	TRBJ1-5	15	CASSQGWQVNQPQHF	TGCGCCAGCAGCCAAGGGTGGCAGGTAAATCAGCCCCAGCATTTT
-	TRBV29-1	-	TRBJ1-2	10	CSTQNYGYTF	TGCAGCACACAAAACTATGGCTACACCTTC
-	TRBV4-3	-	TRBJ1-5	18	CASSQAESGRPGDQPQHF	TGCGCCAGCAGCCAAGCCGAAAGCGGACGTCCAGGAGATCAGCCCCAGCATTTT
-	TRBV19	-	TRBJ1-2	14	CASSMFGQGWGYTF	TGTGCCAGTAGTATGTTCGGGCAGGGTTGGGGCTACACCTTC
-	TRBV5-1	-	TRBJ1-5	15	CASSLVGSSNQPQHF	TGCGCCAGCAGCTTGGTCGGGTCTAGCAATCAGCCCCAGCATTTT
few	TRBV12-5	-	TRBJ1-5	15	CASGGGSYSNQPQHF	TGTGCTAGTGGGGGGGGATCCTATAGCAATCAGCCCCAGCATTTT
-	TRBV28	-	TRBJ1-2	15	CASTSIRIVHYGYTF	TGTGCCAGCACGTCGATCAGGATTGTTCACTATGGCTACACCTTC
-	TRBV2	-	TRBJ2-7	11	CASSYDYEQYF	TGTGCCAGCAGCTACGACTACGAGCAGTACTTC
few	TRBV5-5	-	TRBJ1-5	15	CASSLSAAENQPQHF	TGTGCCAGCAGCTTGTCGGCAGCGGAGAATCAGCCCCAGCATTTT
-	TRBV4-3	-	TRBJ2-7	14	CASSQDRVSYEQYF	TGCGCCAGCAGCCAAGACAGGGTTTCCTACGAGCAGTACTTC
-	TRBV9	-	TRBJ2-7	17	CASSVGNRPTRQYEQYF	TGTGCCAGCAGCGTTGGAAACCGTCCGACTAGACAATACGAGCAGTACTTC
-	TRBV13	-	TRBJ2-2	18	CASSLVSRLESISGELFF	TGTGCCAGCAGCTTAGTTAGTCGACTAGAAAGTATATCCGGGGAGCTGTTTTTT
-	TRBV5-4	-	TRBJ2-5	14	CASSSRQTQETQYF	TGTGCCAGCAGCTCCCGACAGACTCAAGAGACCCAGTACTTC
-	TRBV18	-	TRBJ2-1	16	CASSPLGGGVYNEQFF	TGTGCCAGCTCACCTCTGGGAGGGGGTGTCTACAATGAGCAGTTCTTC
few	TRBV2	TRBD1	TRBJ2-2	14	CASNRQGFTGELFF	TGTGCCAGCAACAGACAGGGTTTCACCGGGGAGCTGTTTTTT
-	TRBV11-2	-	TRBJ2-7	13	CASSLGAEGEQYF	TGTGCCAGCAGCTTAGGTGCGGAAGGCGAGCAGTACTTC
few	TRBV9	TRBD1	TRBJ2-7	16	CASSVSPGRGQDEQYF	TGTGCCAGCAGCGTAAGTCCGGGCAGGGGGCAAGACGAGCAGTACTTC
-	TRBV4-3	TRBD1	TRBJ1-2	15	CASSQVLDRVYGYTF	TGCGCCAGCAGCCAAGTCCTAGACAGGGTCTATGGCTACACCTTC
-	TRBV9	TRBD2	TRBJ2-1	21	CASSPYGASSGRALMSNEQFF	TGTGCCAGCAGCCCATACGGGGCCTCTAGCGGGAGGGCCCTCATGTCCAATGAGCAGTTCTTC